This TCR beta chain was sequenced during a study of shared clonotypes between healthy human individuals. Study-level findings and limits: Compared with clonotypes that all four donors shared, non-shared clonotypes had lower generation probabilities.

Generated by immunoSEQ multiplex PCR, the TCRdb table keeps only in-frame clones and is missing some. The sample consists of roughly 2 million clones, about 95% of them appearing once. Naivety among CD8 cells was defined by CD45RO negativity and positive CCR7 selection, thereby excluding terminally differentiated effector memory CD45RA+ cells. J was trimmed by 0 bases and V by 2 bases; bases with no gene match: 4. Germline V gene sequence: CDR1 MDHEN, CDR2 SYDVKM. There are 17 residues in the CDR3. About this clone: Its antigen is undetermined.

Specimen: naive CD8+ T cells sorted from blood. The origin of this receptor is a man aged 18 to 30 in good health. The chain is built from TRBV28 and TRBJ2-6; 7 nucleotides match TRBD1. CDR3 sequence: CASSLRGQISGANVLTF. CDR3 sequence (DNA): TGTGCCAGCAGTTTAAGGGGGCAGATCTCTGGGGCCAACGTCCTGACTTTC.